This T cell receptor beta chain came from a study of CD8 T cells in Susac syndrome. CDR3 size: 15 residues. Trimming left V 2 bases short and J 1 base short, with 9 bases between. The germline V gene encodes CDR1 KGHSH and CDR2 LQKENI. The study's findings and limits: Individuals included in the TCR sequencing and HLA analysis were acknowledged by the study to be relatively few in number.

Of note for this clonotype: Its antigen is unknown.

Random hexamers were used to reverse transcribe 0.5 to 1 ug of RNA. The TCR beta CDR3 was amplified by immunoSEQ multiplex PCR across 54 Vbeta, 13 Jbeta. TCRdb redid the calling of the immunoSEQ multiplex PCR reads with MiXCR, one entry per CDR3 protein. This repertoire shows some 110,000 distinct CDR3 sequences, approximately 94% found once; its top ten account for over 0.4%. FACS was used to enrich TEMRA cells, whereas the CD8+ and CD4+ T cells were obtained by negative isolation. The chain couples TRBV18 to TRBJ1-5; D remains unclear. What was sequenced was CD8+ T cells from PBMCs. The TCR comes from a human donor with Susac syndrome. The CDR3 sequence: CASSPGFGSNQPQHF. Here the CDR3 DNA reads TGTGCCAGCTCACCAGGATTCGGAAGCAATCAGCCCCAGCATTTT.